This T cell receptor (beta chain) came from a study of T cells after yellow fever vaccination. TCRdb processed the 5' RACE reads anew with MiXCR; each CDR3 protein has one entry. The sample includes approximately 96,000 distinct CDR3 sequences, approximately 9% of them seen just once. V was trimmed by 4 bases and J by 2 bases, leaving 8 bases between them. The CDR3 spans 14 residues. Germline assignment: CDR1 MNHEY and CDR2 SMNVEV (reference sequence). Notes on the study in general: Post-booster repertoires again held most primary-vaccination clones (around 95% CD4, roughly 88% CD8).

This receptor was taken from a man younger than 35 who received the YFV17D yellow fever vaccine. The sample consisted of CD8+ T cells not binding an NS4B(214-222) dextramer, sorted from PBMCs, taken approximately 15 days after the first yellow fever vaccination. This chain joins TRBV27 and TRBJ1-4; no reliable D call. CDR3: CASSSGGTNEKLFF. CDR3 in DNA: TGTGCCAGCAGTTCGGGTGGGACTAATGAAAAACTGTTTTTT. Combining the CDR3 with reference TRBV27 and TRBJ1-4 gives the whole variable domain EAQVTQNPRYLITVTGKKLTVTCSQNMNHEYMSWYRQDPGLGLRQIYYSMNVEVTDKGDVPEGYKVSRKEKRNFPLILESPSPNQTSLYFCASSSGGTNEKLFFGSGTQLSVL.